These T cell receptor beta chains were read from a single sample in a study of blood T cells in healthy people across ages. Each CDR3 protein is one row after TCRdb ran MiXCR on the 5' RACE reads. This table holds about 1,400,000 distinct CDR3 sequences, approximately 38% found once. The sample comprised blood. These receptors all stem from a woman aged 18-29 years in good health. Each CDR3 is given without its conserved first and last residue.

V gene: TRBV3-1
J gene: TRBJ2-1
CDR3 protein: ASSRRGSDHEQF

V gene: TRBV3-1
J gene: .
CDR3 protein: ASSQGSPGEQY

V gene: TRBV7-9
J gene: TRBJ1-3
CDR3 protein: ASSVDSSLLFGNTIY

V gene: TRBV7-2
J gene: TRBJ1-5
CDR3 protein: ASSSFSNQPQH

V gene: TRBV4-1
J gene: TRBJ2-1
CDR3 protein: ASARVGLAVNEQF

V gene: TRBV20-1
J gene: TRBJ2-3
CDR3 protein: SATLLVPSSTDTQY

V gene: TRBV10-3
J gene: TRBJ1-2
CDR3 protein: AGSEANYGYT

V gene: TRBV7-8
J gene: .
CDR3 protein: ASSTPGLAGGFEQY

V gene: TRBV6-6
J gene: TRBJ1-2
CDR3 protein: ASSQAGGPSNYGYT

V gene: TRBV2
J gene: TRBJ1-2
CDR3 protein: ASTEVWGYT

V gene: TRBV12-3/TRBV12-4
J gene: TRBJ1-2
CDR3 protein: ASSLGGGKKKDGYT

V gene: TRBV4-2
J gene: TRBJ1-2
CDR3 protein: ASSQAGDYGYT

V gene: TRBV20-1
J gene: TRBJ2-3
CDR3 protein: SAPPLGSTDTQY

V gene: TRBV12-5
J gene: TRBJ1-6
CDR3 protein: ASGLVRGSSYNSPLH

V gene: TRBV28
J gene: TRBJ2-3
CDR3 protein: ASTKGGYDTQY

V gene: TRBV2
J gene: TRBJ2-1
CDR3 protein: ASRRGTDRKF

V gene: TRBV12-3/TRBV12-4
J gene: TRBJ2-7
CDR3 protein: ASCLGGVDYEQY

V gene: TRBV28
J gene: TRBJ2-7
CDR3 protein: ASSGPASSYEQY

V gene: TRBV4-1
J gene: TRBJ1-1
CDR3 protein: AGSLRTENTEAF

V gene: TRBV11-2
J gene: TRBJ2-3
CDR3 protein: ASRRISVAGGSTDTQY

V gene: TRBV30
J gene: TRBJ2-1
CDR3 protein: AWIRGTGTPGEQF

V gene: TRBV20-1
J gene: TRBJ2-5
CDR3 protein: SASNGYQETQY

V gene: TRBV12-3/TRBV12-4
J gene: TRBJ2-1
CDR3 protein: ASSPGTVGGEQF

V gene: TRBV9
J gene: TRBJ1-1
CDR3 protein: ASSVGDGAGGTEAF

V gene: TRBV9
J gene: TRBJ2-7
CDR3 protein: ASSVAGGFYEQY

V gene: TRBV4-1
J gene: TRBJ2-1
CDR3 protein: ASSQVPLAHAYNEQF

V gene: TRBV20-1
J gene: TRBJ2-5
CDR3 protein: SASTPDRARETQY

V gene: TRBV28
J gene: TRBJ2-3
CDR3 protein: ASSSPQRGGPQDTQY

V gene: TRBV6-6
J gene: TRBJ1-1
CDR3 protein: ASSYRGGNTEAF

V gene: TRBV7-2
J gene: .
CDR3 protein: ASNVDGLAGTYNEQY

V gene: TRBV27
J gene: TRBJ2-7
CDR3 protein: ASSLSTAYEQY

V gene: TRBV30
J gene: TRBJ2-2
CDR3 protein: AWVRTSFTGELF

V gene: TRBV27
J gene: TRBJ2-6
CDR3 protein: ASSALTSSGANVLT

V gene: TRBV5-1
J gene: TRBJ2-3
CDR3 protein: ASSLGRTGAGTDTQY

V gene: TRBV4-1
J gene: TRBJ2-6
CDR3 protein: ASSQEGPGLSSGANVLT

V gene: TRBV13
J gene: TRBJ2-3
CDR3 protein: ASHREATDTQY

V gene: TRBV3-1
J gene: TRBJ1-2
CDR3 protein: ASSQDALAGGGYGYT

V gene: TRBV2
J gene: TRBJ2-3
CDR3 protein: AGWDYSDTQY

V gene: TRBV29-1
J gene: TRBJ2-7
CDR3 protein: SVLGFGAPEEQY

V gene: TRBV27
J gene: TRBJ2-1
CDR3 protein: ASSTDFSGQF

V gene: TRBV20-1
J gene: TRBJ2-5
CDR3 protein: SANLAGNAQETQY

V gene: TRBV28
J gene: TRBJ2-7
CDR3 protein: ASSLLTGAEQY

V gene: TRBV20-1
J gene: TRBJ2-1
CDR3 protein: SAYNRGTYYNEQF

V gene: TRBV5-1
J gene: TRBJ1-4
CDR3 protein: ASSWGQGSTNEKLF

V gene: TRBV5-1
J gene: TRBJ1-2
CDR3 protein: ASSLESGSRRDGYT

V gene: TRBV18
J gene: TRBJ1-1
CDR3 protein: ASSPVEGVTEAF

V gene: TRBV20-1
J gene: TRBJ2-5
CDR3 protein: SASPVGGETQY

V gene: TRBV6-5
J gene: TRBJ1-2
CDR3 protein: ASRRGTGNLYGYT

V gene: TRBV20-1
J gene: TRBJ2-7
CDR3 protein: SARMTGRDEQY

V gene: TRBV28
J gene: TRBJ1-2
CDR3 protein: ASFFRAPTNYGYT

V gene: TRBV2
J gene: TRBJ2-5
CDR3 protein: ASSDGRAAQWEQY

V gene: TRBV7-2
J gene: TRBJ1-5
CDR3 protein: ASSSGLLNQPQH

V gene: TRBV6-5
J gene: TRBJ2-2
CDR3 protein: ASSYSTLAGSTGELF

V gene: TRBV28
J gene: TRBJ2-7
CDR3 protein: ASTSRGATAYEQY

V gene: TRBV29-1
J gene: TRBJ2-5
CDR3 protein: SARSQETQY

V gene: TRBV3-1
J gene: TRBJ2-1
CDR3 protein: ASSQEAGGTQF

V gene: TRBV28
J gene: TRBJ2-1
CDR3 protein: ASSPSGQGAYEQF

V gene: TRBV3-1
J gene: TRBJ1-1
CDR3 protein: ASSQGVLEAF

V gene: TRBV5-6
J gene: TRBJ1-6
CDR3 protein: ASRRDGQGNSPLH

V gene: TRBV5-1
J gene: .
CDR3 protein: ASIVVGFYEQY